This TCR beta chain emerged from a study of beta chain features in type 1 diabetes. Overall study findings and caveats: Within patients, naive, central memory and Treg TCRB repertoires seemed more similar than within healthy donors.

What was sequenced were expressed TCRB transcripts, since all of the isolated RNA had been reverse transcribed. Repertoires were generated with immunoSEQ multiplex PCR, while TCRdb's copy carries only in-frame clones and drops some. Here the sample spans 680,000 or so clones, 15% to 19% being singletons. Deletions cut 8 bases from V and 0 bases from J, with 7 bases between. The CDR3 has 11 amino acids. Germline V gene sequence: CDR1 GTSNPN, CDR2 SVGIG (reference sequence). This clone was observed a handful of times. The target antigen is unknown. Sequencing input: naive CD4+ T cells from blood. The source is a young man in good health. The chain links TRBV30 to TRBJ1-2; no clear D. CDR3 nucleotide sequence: TGTGCCCACGGGACTAACTATGGCTACACCTTC. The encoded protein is CAHGTNYGYTF.